This TCR beta chain derives from a study of blood T cell repertoires in COVID-19. Across the study: Sites across the United States, Italy and Spain contributed samples from acute and convalescent COVID-19. Sources were T cells, B-cell-depleted T cells, or PBMCs; the material itself was cDNA or gDNA.

This clone was found a few times. Assay: immunoSEQ multiplex PCR; the TCRdb copy retains only in-frame clones and omits some. The sample yields some 120,000 clones, about four fifths seen once. The germline CDR1 and CDR2 sequences are GTSNPN and SVGIG (reference sequence). V was pared by 2 bases and J by 3 bases, with 23 bases between. The CDR3 covers 17 residues. J is TRBJ2-7 and V is TRBV30; the D gene is possibly TRBD2 (5 bases). The clonotype originates from a woman in her 30s who had recovered from COVID-19. Sequenced material: peripheral blood. The CDR3 sequence is CAWSYRGRSNSFYEQYF. The CDR3, as DNA: TGTGCCTGGAGTTACAGAGGGCGGTCGAACTCTTTCTACGAGCAGTACTTC.